The 25 T cell receptor beta chains below come from one sample, sequenced in a study of vaccination and CD4 T cells after COVID-19. Treatment reported: approximately nine-day PBMC culture with coronavirus spike peptide pools or control peptides (ViraFEST assay). Which antigens these TCRs recognize remains unknown. Cultured CD4+ T cell DNA was sequenced using the Oncomine TCR Beta short-read assay. TCRdb reprocessed the PCR reads via MiXCR and lists one record per CDR3 protein. The table has thousands of distinct CDR3 sequences, approximately 52% seen once; the top ten hold around a third. What was sequenced was CD4+ T cells from blood, cultured in vitro. These receptor sequences come from a human donor who had recovered from COVID-19.

This clonotype has just one count. This rearrangement joins TRBV7-2 to TRBJ2-3; perhaps TRBD1 as D (5 bases). Germline assignment: CDR1 SGHTA and CDR2 FQGNSA. The CDR3 runs 14 residues. V dropped 1 base and J dropped 4 bases, with 9 bases sitting between them. The CDR3, as DNA: TGTGCCAGCAGCTTAGGTAGCAGGGCAGATACGCAGTATTTT. This translates into CASSLGSRADTQYF.

This chain joins TRBV12-3 or TRBV12-4 and TRBJ2-1, with D tentatively TRBD1 or TRBD2 (7 bases each). The V and J ends lost 4 bases and 0 bases respectively, with 13 bases between them. The CDR3 covers 16 residues. CDR3 sequence: CASSSGGTASYNEQFF. CDR3 bases: TGTGCCAGCAGTTCCGGGGGGACAGCCTCCTACAATGAGCAGTTCTTC.

V usage is TRBV5-4 and J usage is TRBJ1-2, with D unresolved. CDR1 and CDR2 (germline): SGHNT, YYREEE (reference sequence). There are 12 residues in the CDR3. V was clipped by 0 bases and J by 8 bases, with 8 bases between them. The CDR3: CASSLAGEGYTF. The CDR3, as DNA: TGTGCCAGCAGCTTGGCTGGGGAGGGCTACACCTTC.

The chain links TRBV28 to TRBJ1-3; 11 positions agree with TRBD1. V was pared by 5 bases and J by 7 bases, with 10 bases of the junction left unmatched. Germline V gene lookup returns CDR1 MDHEN and CDR2 SYDVKM. This CDR3 spans 16 amino acids. CDR3 residues: CASSADRGHLRNTIYF. DNA for the CDR3: TGTGCCAGCAGTGCGGACAGGGGGCACCTTAGGAACACCATATATTTT.

The CDR3 reads CASSSLGSYEQYF. The CDR3 coding sequence is TGTGCCAGCAGTTCCCTTGGGTCCTACGAGCAGTACTTC. The chain links TRBV27 to TRBJ2-7; D uncertain. Germline V lookup: CDR1 MNHEY, CDR2 SMNVEV (reference sequence). V gave up 4 bases and J gave up 1 base, with 8 bases separating them. The CDR3 extends over 13 amino acids.

A single count supports this clonotype. The chain employs TRBV24-1 and TRBJ2-1; 9 nucleotides match TRBD1. The germline V gene has CDR1 KGHDR and CDR2 SFDVKD. V shed 5 bases, J shed 0 bases, and the junction held 1 base outside the gene matches. The CDR3 is 15 amino acids. CDR3 residues: CATSGGQGSYNEQFF. The CDR3 bases are TGTGCCACCAGTGGGGGACAGGGCTCCTACAATGAGCAGTTCTTC.

This clonotype was seen only once. The chain uses TRBV4-1 and TRBJ2-7; D is unresolved. Germline lookup yields CDR1 MGHRA and CDR2 YSYEKL. This CDR3 contains 13 residues. Trimming cost V 1 base and J 0 bases, with 4 bases left between them. CDR3 nucleotides: TGCGCCAGCAGCCAAGGACACTCCTACGAGCAGTACTTC. Translated, it gives CASSQGHSYEQYF.

This clonotype has more than one count but fewer than ten. V and J are TRBV20-1 and TRBJ2-5; weak D call: TRBD1 (6 bases). This CDR3 is built from 12 residues. The V gene's germline CDR1 is DFQATT and CDR2 SNEGSKA (reference sequence). Trimming removed 3 bases from V and 4 bases from J, with 9 bases in between. DNA of the CDR3: TGCAGTGCTAGCACAGGGCCAGAGACCCAGTACTTC. It translates to CSASTGPETQYF.

In its sample, this clonotype ranks as medium-sized. This chain uses TRBV2 with TRBJ2-7, with D possibly matching TRBD1 (6 bases). The CDR3 extends over 12 amino acids. Looked up from germline, CDR1 is SNHLY and CDR2 is FYNNEI. Trimming took 2 bases from V and 6 from J, leaving 8 bases between them. The CDR3 DNA reads TGTGCCAGCAGTGAAAGGGGGTTCGAGCAGTACTTC. Its protein product is CASSERGFEQYF.

The CDR3 nucleotides are TGTGCCAGCAGTTCTGACAGGGGACGGGGCTATGGCTACACCTTC. Encoded protein: CASSSDRGRGYGYTF. V gene TRBV28 combines with J gene TRBJ1-2, with 8 bases matching TRBD1. CDR1 is MDHEN, CDR2 SYDVKM, per germline. The CDR3 consists of 15 residues. V trimming: 4 bases; J trimming: 4 bases; junction bases outside the gene matches: 8.

This clonotype was detected a few times. V gene TRBV28 combines with J gene TRBJ2-7, with 9 positions matching TRBD2. The CDR3 length is 14 residues. The trim removed 6 bases at V and 6 bases at J, leaving 9 bases unmatched. Germline CDR1 MDHEN, CDR2 SYDVKM. CDR3 region: CASRSGTSRFEQYF. The CDR3 region has the DNA TGTGCCAGCAGATCCGGGACTAGCAGATTCGAGCAGTACTTC.

This clonotype was counted a few times. The chain uses TRBV27 and TRBJ2-5; possibly TRBD1 or TRBD2 for D (5 bases each). The germline CDR1 and CDR2 sequences are MNHEY and SMNVEV (reference sequence). V lost 3 bases and J 5 bases, leaving 10 bases between the germline ends. This CDR3 region has 13 residues. CDR3: CASSLRGTETQYF. The CDR3 region has the DNA TGTGCCAGCAGTTTGAGAGGGACGGAGACCCAGTACTTC.

This clonotype was found a few times. The chain recombines TRBV6-1 with TRBJ1-5, with 7 bases that match TRBD1. V shed 4 bases and J 0 bases; nucleotides not matched to a gene: 9. CDR1 and CDR2 from the germline V gene are MNHNS and SASEGT. The CDR3 covers 17 residues. CDR3 loop: CASSVRTGDYSNQPQHF. CDR3 nucleotides: TGTGCCAGCAGTGTCCGGACAGGAGACTATAGCAATCAGCCCCAGCATTTT.

The chain employs TRBV24-1 and TRBJ2-3, with D possibly being TRBD2 (7 bases). The CDR3 has 15 residues. Trimming stripped 7 bases from V and 0 bases from J, with 13 bases between. Germline CDR1 and CDR2: KGHDR and SFDVKD. The CDR3, as DNA: TGTGCCACCAGGAGCGGGACAACTAGCACAGATACGCAGTATTTT. Translating it yields CATRSGTTSTDTQYF.

In this sample, this clonotype turned up a few times. This chain connects TRBV6-5 to TRBJ1-6, with a tentative D call TRBD1 (5 bases). V gave up 2 bases and J gave up 3 bases, with 14 bases separating them. From germline, CDR1 is MNHEY and CDR2 SVGAGI. The length of the CDR3 is 17 residues. Here the CDR3 reads CASSYGVRQIYNSPLHF. CDR3 coding DNA: TGTGCCAGCAGTTACGGTGTGAGACAGATCTATAATTCACCCCTCCACTTT.

This chain uses TRBV4-1 with TRBJ2-1; the match to TRBD2 covers 11 bases. V lost 1 base to trimming and J lost 5 bases; unmatched junction nucleotides: 13. CDR1 MGHRA and CDR2 YSYEKL come from the germline V gene. This CDR3 has 19 residues. The chain's CDR3 is CASSQAGLAGLTDNNEQFF. The CDR3 DNA sequence: TGCGCCAGCAGCCAAGCCGGACTAGCGGGCCTGACCGACAACAATGAGCAGTTCTTC.

This clonotype was counted a single time. The chain has TRBV7-9 and TRBJ1-6; tentative D call: TRBD1 (6 bases). This CDR3 is built from 13 residues. In germline, CDR1 is SEHNR, CDR2 FQNEAQ (reference sequence). Trimming stripped 6 bases from V and 5 bases from J, with 8 bases between. The DNA for the CDR3 is TGTGCCAGCAGAAGGACAGATAATTCACCCCTCCACTTT. Its translation is CASRRTDNSPLHF.

The V and J genes are TRBV5-5 and TRBJ1-1; TRBD1 is a possible D gene (5 bases). V was cut by 0 bases and J by 9 bases, with 12 bases left in between. The CDR3 runs to 13 residues. Germline CDR1 reads SGHKS; CDR2 reads YYEKEE (reference sequence). In DNA, the CDR3 is TGTGCCAGCAGCTTGGATTGGCAGGGTCAAGCTTTCTTT. This sequence encodes CASSLDWQGQAFF.

The chain combines TRBV12-3 or TRBV12-4 with TRBJ2-1; TRBD1 agrees at 8 bases. This CDR3 is 15 amino acids long. V shed 3 bases and J 9 bases; nucleotides not matched to a gene: 10. The CDR3 region is CASSFGQGWVLEQFF. As DNA, the CDR3 is TGTGCCAGCAGTTTCGGACAGGGTTGGGTTCTTGAGCAGTTCTTC.

This clonotype came up a few times. The chain recombines TRBV6-1 with TRBJ2-6; the D gene is possibly TRBD1 (5 bases). In germline, CDR1 is MNHNS, CDR2 SASEGT. This CDR3 is 16 amino acids long. V was cut by 7 bases and J by 4 bases, with 17 bases left in between. CDR3 residues: CASMKMGRSGANVLTF. CDR3 nucleotides: TGTGCCAGCATGAAAATGGGGCGCTCCGGGGCCAACGTCCTGACTTTC.

V usage is TRBV28 and J usage is TRBJ2-7, with D possibly being TRBD2 (6 bases). Germline-derived CDR1 and CDR2 are MDHEN and SYDVKM. The CDR3 sequence is 12 residues long. V lost 6 bases and J lost 7, with 13 bases in between. The CDR3 region has the DNA TGTGCCAGCAGAGAGTGGGCGGGGGAGCAGTACTTC. It encodes CASREWAGEQYF.

V and J are TRBV6-1 and TRBJ1-6; D perhaps matches TRBD1 (5 bases). Germline V CDR1 and CDR2: MNHNS, SASEGT. The CDR3 is 14 residues long. The V and J ends lost 0 bases and 10 bases respectively, with 10 bases between them. The CDR3 here is CASSEAGRLSPLHF. The CDR3 DNA reads TGTGCCAGCAGTGAAGCGGGACGGCTCTCACCCCTCCACTTT.

The rearrangement links TRBV6-4 to TRBJ2-2; D uncertain. The ends were cut back, 2 bases at V and 4 bases at J, with 8 bases in the middle. The CDR3 covers 14 residues. Germline V gene data show CDR1 as MRHNA and CDR2 as SNTAGT. The CDR3, as DNA: TGTGCCAGCAGTGACGAGGACGGCACCGGGGAGCTGTTTTTT. Protein: CASSDEDGTGELFF.

V usage is TRBV7-2 and J usage is TRBJ2-5; D possibly corresponds to TRBD2 (5 bases). There are 15 residues in the CDR3. CDR1 and CDR2 (germline): SGHTA, FQGNSA. V was cut by 1 base and J by 1 base, with 10 bases left in between. CDR3 sequence: CASSLGPGIQETQYF. CDR3 coding DNA: TGTGCCAGCAGCTTAGGCCCGGGAATCCAAGAGACCCAGTACTTC. The full variable domain, with the rest looked up from reference TRBV7-2 and TRBJ2-5, is GAGVSQSPSNKVTEKGKDVELRCDPISGHTALYWYRQSLGQGLEFLIYFQGNSAPDKSGLPSDRFSAERTGGSVSTLTIQRTQQEDSAVYLCASSLGPGIQETQYFGPGTRLLVL.

This chain joins TRBV5-1 and TRBJ2-1, with D unresolved. Germline values: CDR1 SGHRS, CDR2 YFSETQ. This CDR3 spans 12 amino acids. V lost 1 base and J lost 3, with 2 bases in between. The CDR3 DNA reads TGCGCCAGCAGCTTGTTCTACAATGAGCAGTTCTTC. Protein sequence: CASSLFYNEQFF. Full variable domain (rest looked up from reference TRBV5-1 and TRBJ2-1): KAGVTQTPRYLIKTRGQQVTLSCSPISGHRSVSWYQQTPGQGLQFLFEYFSETQRNKGNFPGRFSGRQFSNSRSEMNVSTLELGDSALYLCASSLFYNEQFFGPGTRLTVL.